A selection of T cell receptor beta chains follows, all from one sample in a study of control samples from healthy donors and cancer patients. Method: immunoSEQ multiplex PCR; TCRdb's copy keeps in-frame clones and lacks some. The sample consists of roughly 170,000 clones, 80% to 95% of them appearing once. The sequencing input was blood. Receptor source: a man aged 18 to 30 in good health. CDR3s include the opening cysteine and the closing phenylalanine or tryptophan. The D gene is left open where the match is weak. Clone size is shown for a subset of rows, as once, few, many or a class of expanded clone.

TRBV12-3/TRBV12-4	-	-	TRBJ1-6	TGTGCCAGCAGTCTGTCCTATAATTCACCCCTCCACTTT	CASSLSYNSPLHF
TRBV2	-	-	TRBJ1-3	TGTGCCAGCAGTGTGGTTCGGAACTCTGGAAACACCATATATTTT	CASSVVRNSGNTIYF
TRBV10-3	-	-	TRBJ1-1	TGTGCCTCAACAAGACAGTTTATGAACACTGAAGCTTTCTTT	CASTRQFMNTEAFF
TRBV11-2	-	-	TRBJ2-1	TGTGCCAGCAGCGCGAACAATGAGCAGTTCTTC	CASSANNEQFF
TRBV3-1/TRBV3-2	-	-	TRBJ2-2	TGTGCCAGCAGCCAAATCCCCTTCGGGGAGCTGTTTTTT	CASSQIPFGELFF
TRBV19	-	TRBD1	TRBJ2-3	TGTGCCACCTCTTACGGACAGGGCACTAGCACAGATACGCAGTATTTT	CATSYGQGTSTDTQYF
TRBV27	-	-	TRBJ1-1	TGTGCCAGCAGTGTCCAGGGAATCACTGAAGCTTTCTTT	CASSVQGITEAFF
TRBV5-4	few	TRBD1	TRBJ1-1	TGTGCCAGCAGCCGCCCGGACAGGGCGGACACTGAAGCTTTCTTT	CASSRPDRADTEAFF
TRBV13	-	TRBD1	TRBJ2-1	TGTGCCAGCAGCTTGGGAGACAGGGTTAGTGAGCAGTTCTTC	CASSLGDRVSEQFF
TRBV30	-	-	TRBJ1-2	TGTGCCTGGAGTGTACTATTCCCGCAGGACGACTATGGCTACACCTTC	CAWSVLFPQDDYGYTF
TRBV21-1	-	-	TRBJ2-5	TGTGCCAGCAGCATTAGAGGGGGGGTTGCTTTATCCCAAGAGACCCAGTACTTC	CASSIRGGVALSQETQYF
TRBV10-3	once	-	TRBJ1-3	TGTGCCATCGGAGGATCGACTCCACATGGGAACACCATATATTTT	CAIGGSTPHGNTIYF
TRBV5-6	once	-	TRBJ2-6	TGTGCCAGCAGCTTGGTAGTAGTTCTGCACTCTGGGGCCAACGTCCTGACTTTC	CASSLVVVLHSGANVLTF
TRBV5-6	-	TRBD1	TRBJ2-4	TGTGCCAGCAGCCCCCTGGGTGAAGGGGGCATAGACAAAAACATTCAGTACTTC	CASSPLGEGGIDKNIQYF
TRBV7-2	-	-	TRBJ1-3	TGTGCCAGCAGCTTAGAGGCGACCCAGAGCTCTGGAAACACCATATATTTT	CASSLEATQSSGNTIYF
TRBV6-5	-	-	TRBJ2-6	TGTGCCAGCAGTCCGGGCCTATCTGGGGCCAACGTCCTGACTTTC	CASSPGLSGANVLTF
TRBV3-1/TRBV3-2	few	TRBD1	TRBJ1-1	TGTGCCAGCAGCCACGGGGGACAGGGAGGGATTAAAGCTTTCTTT	CASSHGGQGGIKAFF
TRBV6-4	-	-	TRBJ2-1	TGTGCCAGCAGCGGGGAAAAGGTCGGAGAGCAGTTCTTC	CASSGEKVGEQFF
TRBV3-1/TRBV3-2	-	-	TRBJ1-3	TGTGCCAGCAGCCCCCTGGGTGGCTCTGGAAACACCATATATTTT	CASSPLGGSGNTIYF
TRBV10-3	-	-	TRBJ1-1	TGTGCCATCAGTGAGGGGGCTGTGGACACTGAAGCTTTCTTT	CAISEGAVDTEAFF
TRBV2	-	TRBD1	TRBJ2-5	TGTGCCACAGCAAGACAGGGGGTGGAGACCCAGTACTTC	CATARQGVETQYF
TRBV6-1	-	TRBD2	TRBJ2-3	TGTGCCAGCAGTGGCGGGGCTAGCGGGGGATTTGATACGCAGTATTTT	CASSGGASGGFDTQYF
TRBV21-1	-	-	TRBJ1-2	TGTGCCAGCAGCTTCCAAACAGGCAGGGGGGCCCTTAACTATGGCTACACCTTC	CASSFQTGRGALNYGYTF
TRBV2	-	-	TRBJ2-7	TGTGCCAGCCTCAGTGAAGGCAGTCCCTACGAGCAGTACTTC	CASLSEGSPYEQYF
TRBV5-5	-	-	TRBJ1-1	TGTGCCAGCAGCTCGGGACACAACACTGAAGCTTTCTTT	CASSSGHNTEAFF
TRBV18	few	-	TRBJ2-3	TGTGCCAGCTCACCCCGACAGGCCAGCACAGATACGCAGTATTTT	CASSPRQASTDTQYF
TRBV19	-	-	TRBJ1-3	TGTGCCACCAAAACACAGGACGGGGCACCCACCTCTGGAAACACCATATATTTT	CATKTQDGAPTSGNTIYF
TRBV5-1	-	TRBD1	TRBJ1-1	TGCGCCAGCAGCTCGCAGGGGGGACAGGGGAACGCTGAAGCTTTCTTT	CASSSQGGQGNAEAFF
TRBV19	-	TRBD1	TRBJ1-4	TGTGCCAGTAGTAGTTATGGGGACAGATCAAATGAAAAACTGTTTTTT	CASSSYGDRSNEKLFF
TRBV19	-	TRBD1	TRBJ1-2	TGTGCCAGTAGTCCTCTTGGGACAGGCGTTTTTGGTGGCTACACCTTC	CASSPLGTGVFGGYTF
TRBV18	-	-	TRBJ1-1	TGTGCCAGCTCACGATTGGACGGGGGCACTGAAGCTTTCTTT	CASSRLDGGTEAFF
TRBV24-1	-	-	TRBJ2-1	TGTGCCACCAGTGATTTATCAGCTCTGTCGTACGATGAGCAGTTCTTC	CATSDLSALSYDEQFF
TRBV10-3	-	-	TRBJ2-1	TGTGCCATCAGGGACCCCAGTAATGAGCAGTTCTTC	CAIRDPSNEQFF
TRBV30	few	-	TRBJ1-6	TGTGCCTGGAGTTCGGGGAAGAGGGATTCACCCCTCCACTTT	CAWSSGKRDSPLHF
TRBV18	-	-	TRBJ1-1	TGTGCCAGCTCACAACAAGGGACGGTTGAAGCTTTCTTT	CASSQQGTVEAFF
TRBV6-5	once	-	TRBJ2-5	TGTGCCAGCAAGGGATCCCGGTCAGGAGAGACCCAGTACTTC	CASKGSRSGETQYF
TRBV3-1/TRBV3-2	-	TRBD1	TRBJ1-5	TGTGCCAGCAGCCAAGACCTCGGGACAGGGCGGCATCAGCCCCAGCATTTT	CASSQDLGTGRHQPQHF
TRBV5-4	-	-	TRBJ2-3	TGTGCCAGCAGCGTCCGACAGGGAGGGGCAGATACGCAGTATTTT	CASSVRQGGADTQYF
TRBV18	-	TRBD2	TRBJ2-1	TGTGCCAGCTCACCACGCTCAGCGGGGGGGCAATACAATGAGCAGTTCTTC	CASSPRSAGGQYNEQFF
TRBV7-3	-	-	TRBJ2-1	TGTGCCAGCAGATCCATTGCCCCCCCGGTCGGTAGGTTTAATGAGCAGTTCTTC	CASRSIAPPVGRFNEQFF
TRBV19	-	TRBD1	TRBJ1-2	TGTGCCAGTAGTAAATTCAAGGGGGCCCAAACTAACTATGGCTACACCTTC	CASSKFKGAQTNYGYTF
TRBV30	-	-	TRBJ1-6	TGTGCCTGGAGTGTACCGGGGGGGGGTTCGAATTCACCCCTCCACTTT	CAWSVPGGGSNSPLHF
TRBV2	-	-	TRBJ1-4	TGTGCCAGCAGTGCTTTTACAGGGCTGGGTGAAAAACTGTTTTTT	CASSAFTGLGEKLFF
TRBV14	-	-	TRBJ2-7	TGTGCCAGCAGCCAAGTACCGGTCGAGCAGTACTTC	CASSQVPVEQYF
TRBV5-1	-	-	TRBJ1-2	TGCGCCAGCAGCTTGGAAACAGGGAGGATGGGAAACTATGGCTACACCTTC	CASSLETGRMGNYGYTF
TRBV5-6	-	-	TRBJ1-1	TGTGCCAGCAGTTACAGGGTCGGTACTGAAGCTTTCTTT	CASSYRVGTEAFF
TRBV30	-	TRBD1	TRBJ1-6	TGTGCCTGGCAGGGGGCTGGTTCACCCCTCCACTTT	CAWQGAGSPLHF
TRBV5-1	-	TRBD1	TRBJ1-1	TGCGCCAGCAGTTCCGGACAGGGCTCTGAAGCTTTCTTT	CASSSGQGSEAFF
TRBV21-1	-	-	TRBJ2-3	TGTGCCAGCAGCGCCTCTAGGAGTGCCCAAGACACAGATACGCAGTATTTT	CASSASRSAQDTDTQYF
TRBV18	-	TRBD1	TRBJ1-3	TGTGCCAGCTCACCTACAGGGGGCCGCGGAAACACCATATATTTT	CASSPTGGRGNTIYF
TRBV30	-	TRBD1	TRBJ1-1	TGTGCCTGGAGCCACCTTGGACAGGGACTGAACACTGAAGCTTTCTTT	CAWSHLGQGLNTEAFF
TRBV5-1	-	-	TRBJ2-3	TGCGCCAGCAGCTTGGGCCTTGGGGATACGCAGTATTTT	CASSLGLGDTQYF
TRBV5-1	once	-	TRBJ2-6	TGCGCCAGCAGCTTGAAACAGGGGACTGCCTCTGGGGCCAACGTCCTGACTTTC	CASSLKQGTASGANVLTF
TRBV6-5	-	-	TRBJ1-5	TGTGCCAGCATGAGAGAACCCAATCAGCCCCAGCATTTT	CASMREPNQPQHF
TRBV18	-	-	TRBJ2-4	TGTGCCAGCTCACCCAAGGACAGAGCCCAAAACATTCAGTACTTC	CASSPKDRAQNIQYF
TRBV10-2	-	TRBD1	TRBJ1-5	TGCGCCAGCAGCCTAGGACAGGGGGCTTCGACCCAGCATTTT	CASSLGQGASTQHF
TRBV2	-	-	TRBJ1-4	TGTGCCAGCAGTGAACCGGTTGCAACTAATGAAAAACTGTTTTTT	CASSEPVATNEKLFF
TRBV6-5	-	TRBD2	TRBJ2-7	TGTGCCAGCAGTCCGGGACTAGCAGGGCAGTACTTC	CASSPGLAGQYF
TRBV2	-	TRBD1	TRBJ2-5	TGTGCCAGCATGCTCGACAGGGGAGGAGAGACCCAGTACTTC	CASMLDRGGETQYF
TRBV5-1	-	TRBD2	TRBJ2-3	TGCGCCAGCAGCTTGCCTTGGACTAGCCTAGATACGCAGTATTTT	CASSLPWTSLDTQYF